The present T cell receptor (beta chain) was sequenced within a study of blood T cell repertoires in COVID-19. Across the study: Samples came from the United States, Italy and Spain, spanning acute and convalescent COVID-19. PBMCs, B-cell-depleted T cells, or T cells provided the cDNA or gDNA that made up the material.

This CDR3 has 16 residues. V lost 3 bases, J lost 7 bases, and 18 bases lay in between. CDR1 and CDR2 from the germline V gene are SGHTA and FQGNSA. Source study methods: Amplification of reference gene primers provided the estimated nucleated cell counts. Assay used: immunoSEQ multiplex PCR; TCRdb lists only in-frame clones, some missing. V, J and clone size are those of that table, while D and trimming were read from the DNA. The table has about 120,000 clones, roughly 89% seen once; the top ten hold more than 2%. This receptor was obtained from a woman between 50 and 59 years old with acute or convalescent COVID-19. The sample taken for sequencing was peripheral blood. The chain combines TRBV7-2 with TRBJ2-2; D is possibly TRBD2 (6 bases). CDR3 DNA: TGTGCCAGCAGCTTTCCCATAGGAGGGAGCCACGGGGAGCTGTTTTTT. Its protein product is CASSFPIGGSHGELFF.